Described below is a single T cell receptor (beta chain) sequence and its context. Germline CDR1 reads KGHSH; CDR2 reads LQKENI. V lost 2 bases to trimming and J lost 2 bases; unmatched junction nucleotides: 6. CDR3 size: 17 residues. This specimen belongs to a study of blood T cell repertoires in COVID-19. This study enrolled people aged roughly 18 to 89 from approximately 25 US geographic areas. Assay: immunoSEQ multiplex PCR; the TCRdb copy retains only in-frame clones and omits some. The sample holds 110,000 to 150,000 clones; roughly 78% are singletons and the top ten take just over 6%. The chain employs TRBV18 and TRBJ1-2, with 12 bases that match TRBD1. The TCR comes from a woman aged 45-65 years who had recovered from COVID-19. The sample was PBMCs or T cells enriched from blood (not recorded which). This CDR3 reads CASSPGGTGGLNYGYTF. Here the CDR3 DNA reads TGTGCCAGCTCACCAGGCGGGACAGGGGGCCTAAACTATGGCTACACCTTC.